This T cell receptor beta chain came from a study of blood T cell repertoires in COVID-19. This clone was seen just once. Original processing notes: Amplifying reference gene primers gave estimates of nucleated cell counts. Clones were sequenced by immunoSEQ multiplex PCR, and TCRdb holds only the in-frame ones, with some missing. The V and J calls and clone size were taken over from that table, and D and trimming were inferred from the DNA. The data contain fewer than 350,000 clones, around 91% of them singletons. The germline gives CDR1 KGHSH, CDR2 LQKENI. Trimming took off 5 bases at V and 4 bases at J, with 12 bases between the two ends. CDR3 length equals 13 residues.

The V and J genes are TRBV18 and TRBJ2-7; D might be TRBD1 (5 bases). The TCR comes from a young woman with acute COVID-19. The sample consisted of PBMCs or T cells enriched from blood (not recorded which). The CDR3 loop reads CASSSRQTYEQYF. The CDR3 bases are TGTGCCAGCTCATCTAGACAGACTTACGAGCAGTACTTC.